This passage covers 18 T cell receptor beta chains from one sample sequenced in a study of T cell responses to AZD1222 COVID-19 vaccine. Measured with immunoSEQ multiplex PCR; TCRdb has only the in-frame clones, and not every one. The sample records approximately 100,000 clones, about nine tenths being singletons. The sample here was peripheral blood, taken on day 0 of AZD1222 vaccination. These receptors originate from an adult in good health.

V and J are TRBV6-5 and TRBJ1-1; D is unresolved. Germline values: CDR1 MNHEY, CDR2 SVGAGI. The CDR3 extends over 12 amino acids. Trimming stripped 7 bases from V and 10 bases from J, with 16 bases between. The CDR3 sequence is CASINDKLAAFF. Here the CDR3 DNA reads TGTGCCAGCATAAACGACAAGTTAGCAGCTTTCTTT.

The genes are TRBV7-2 and TRBJ2-5, with D maybe TRBD1 (6 bases). Germline values: CDR1 SGHTA, CDR2 FQGNSA. This CDR3 is built from 13 residues. Trimming pared 5 bases from V and 4 bases from J, leaving 11 bases between. CDR3 amino acids: CASSTQGRETQYF. The CDR3 DNA sequence: TGTGCCAGCAGCACACAGGGACGAGAGACCCAGTACTTC.

The V and J genes are TRBV30 and TRBJ2-2; the match to TRBD2 covers 9 bases. This CDR3 has 15 residues. J was trimmed by 3 bases and V by 5 bases; bases with no gene match: 7. Germline CDR1 is GTSNPN and CDR2 is SVGIG (reference sequence). The CDR3 spells CAWGPGLADTGELFF. The CDR3 DNA reads as TGTGCCTGGGGACCGGGACTAGCCGACACCGGGGAGCTGTTTTTT.

The rearrangement links TRBV6-5 to TRBJ1-5, with D hard to call. With 11 bases removed from V and 0 bases from J, the gap between germline ends came to 17 bases. CDR1 MNHEY and CDR2 SVGAGI come from the germline V gene. The CDR3 has 15 amino acids. The DNA of the CDR3 is TGTGCCGCACTTTCGGTTTTCTATAGCAATCAGCCCCAGCATTTT. Protein: CAALSVFYSNQPQHF.

This clone was observed a single time. V gene TRBV6-5 combines with J gene TRBJ1-2; 11 bases line up with TRBD1. The CDR3 covers 14 residues. The V gene's germline CDR1 is MNHEY and CDR2 SVGAGI. The V and J ends lost 7 bases and 8 bases, in that order; junction bases with no gene match: 9. This CDR3 reads CASMIGQGASGYTF. For the CDR3, the DNA is TGTGCCAGCATGATAGGACAGGGGGCGTCCGGCTACACCTTC.

The J gene is TRBJ1-1, the V gene TRBV10-3; 9 bases agree with TRBD1. Germline CDR1 and CDR2: ENHRY and SYGVKD. The V and J ends lost 8 bases and 0 bases, in that order; junction bases with no gene match: 13. The CDR3 sequence is 17 residues long. This chain's CDR3 is CAIGLPRTGDMNTEAFF. DNA for the CDR3: TGTGCCATCGGGCTACCGCGGACAGGGGATATGAACACTGAAGCTTTCTTT.

J is TRBJ2-7 and V is TRBV5-1; 14 bases line up with TRBD2. Germline values: CDR1 SGHRS, CDR2 YFSETQ. V lost 1 base, J lost 1 base, and 7 bases stayed unmatched. CDR3 length: 18 residues. In DNA form, the CDR3 reads TGCGCCAGCAGCTTGTCGACTAGCGGGGGGGCCGGTTCCTACGAGCAGTACTTC. It translates to CASSLSTSGGAGSYEQYF.

The genes are TRBV10-2 and TRBJ2-7; D is tentatively TRBD1 or TRBD2 (6 bases each). V was shortened by 6 bases and J by 6 bases, with 18 bases between the two germline ends. Per germline, CDR1 WSHSY and CDR2 SAAADI. This CDR3 region has 14 residues. CDR3: CASSLEGGLGEQYF. The CDR3 nucleotides read TGCGCCAGCAGCTTAGAGGGGGGATTGGGCGAGCAGTACTTC.

This sequence joins TRBV9 and TRBJ2-7; the D is unclear. Per the germline V gene, CDR1 is SGDLS and CDR2 is YYNGEE. The CDR3 is 12 residues long. Trimming took off 3 bases at V and 7 bases at J, with 11 bases between the two ends. The chain's CDR3 is CASSAGLGEQYF. CDR3 DNA: TGTGCCAGCAGCGCCGGTTTGGGGGAGCAGTACTTC.

The chain joins TRBV27 to TRBJ1-4, with no clear D. This CDR3 is built from 15 residues. Germline V gives CDR1 MNHEY, CDR2 SMNVEV (reference sequence). V dropped 6 bases and J dropped 8 bases, with 19 bases sitting between them. This chain's CDR3 is CASSPLGWTSEKLFF. The CDR3 region has the DNA TGTGCCAGCAGCCCCCTCGGCTGGACTTCGGAAAAACTGTTTTTT.

This clone was observed once. The chain recombines TRBV6-5 with TRBJ1-1; D remains ambiguous. The germline gives CDR1 MNHEY, CDR2 SVGAGI. The CDR3 totals 13 residues. The V end lost 3 bases, the J end lost 4 bases, and 9 bases lay between the germline ends. The CDR3 bases are TGTGCCAGCAGTTATGGTGGGTCCACTGAAGCTTTCTTT. It codes for CASSYGGSTEAFF.

The chain is built from TRBV4-1 and TRBJ1-1; TRBD1 matches 9 bases. The CDR3 is made up of 17 amino acids. Per germline, CDR1 MGHRA and CDR2 YSYEKL. Trimming cost V 4 bases and J 1 base; bases outside gene matches: 10. The CDR3 DNA reads TGCGCCAGCAGCCCAGGGGACAGGGAATTGGGGAACACTGAAGCTTTCTTT. Its translation is CASSPGDRELGNTEAFF.

The V gene is TRBV19, the J gene TRBJ1-1; 8 nucleotides align to TRBD1. CDR3 length: 12 amino acids. Germline V gene lookup returns CDR1 LNHDA and CDR2 SQIVND (reference sequence). The ends lost 6 bases at V and 11 bases at J; junction bases unmatched: 8. The CDR3 sequence is CASSGQGGWAFF. Here the CDR3 DNA reads TGTGCCAGTAGCGGACAGGGAGGATGGGCTTTCTTT. The full variable domain, rest sourced from reference TRBV19 and TRBJ1-1, is DGGITQSPKYLFRKEGQNVTLSCEQNLNHDAMYWYRQDPGQGLRLIYYSQIVNDFQKGDIAEGYSVSREKKESFPLTVTSAQKNPTAFYLCASSGQGGWAFFGQGTRLTVV.

The chain employs TRBV7-8 and TRBJ2-3; TRBD2 agrees at 8 bases. The germline V gene has CDR1 SGHVS and CDR2 FQNEAQ. Trimming at V came to 4 bases and at J to 4 bases, leaving 10 bases not matched to a gene. The CDR3 runs 16 residues. The CDR3 sequence: CASSWRRGASSDTQYF. In nucleotides, the CDR3 is TGTGCCAGCAGCTGGAGGCGGGGGGCTTCCTCAGATACGCAGTATTTT.

This sequence joins TRBV2 and TRBJ2-1; TRBD1 or TRBD2 may be the D gene (5 bases each). Between the trimmed V and J ends, which lost 7 bases and 7 bases, there was a span of 14 bases. CDR3 length: 13 residues. Germline V gene sequence: CDR1 SNHLY, CDR2 FYNNEI. The CDR3 sequence is CASIGTERNEQFF. In DNA form, the CDR3 reads TGTGCCAGCATTGGGACCGAAAGAAATGAGCAGTTCTTC.

V usage is TRBV9 and J usage is TRBJ2-2, with D perhaps TRBD2 (6 bases). The length of the CDR3 is 13 residues. CDR1 and CDR2 from the germline V gene are SGDLS and YYNGEE. V was cut by 4 bases and J by 6 bases, with 10 bases left in between. The CDR3 coding sequence is TGTGCCAGCAGCTCATGGGGGGCCGGGGAGCTGTTTTTT. Translation: CASSSWGAGELFF. Full variable domain (outside the CDR3, taken from reference TRBV9 and TRBJ2-2): DSGVTQTPKHLITATGQRVTLRCSPRSGDLSVYWYQQSLDQGLQFLIQYYNGEERAKGNILERFSAQQFPDLHSELNLSSLELGDSALYFCASSSWGAGELFFGEGSRLTVL.

V and J are TRBV6-5 and TRBJ1-2; D gene uncertain. The V end lost 4 bases, the J end lost 6 bases, and 18 bases lay between the germline ends. CDR1 MNHEY and CDR2 SVGAGI come from the germline V gene. The CDR3 runs to 15 residues. CDR3 sequence: CASSLQPRNYDGYTF. CDR3 in DNA: TGTGCCAGCAGTTTACAGCCCCGTAACTATGATGGCTACACCTTC.

This chain joins TRBV5-5 and TRBJ1-4; D gene unclear. The CDR3 has 15 residues. V lost 2 bases and J lost 0, with 8 bases in between. Per germline, CDR1 SGHKS and CDR2 YYEKEE (reference sequence). The CDR3 region is CASSFRHATNEKLFF. CDR3 DNA: TGTGCCAGCAGCTTCCGACACGCAACTAATGAAAAACTGTTTTTT.